Following are 2 T cell receptor beta chains from one sample sequenced in a study of T cells after yellow fever vaccination. MiXCR, applied by TCRdb to the 5' RACE reads, yields one record per CDR3 protein. The repertoire holds around 550,000 distinct CDR3 sequences, with roughly a fifth as singletons. Source: PBMCs, taken 15 days after the yellow fever booster vaccination. The receptors were sampled from a man aged 25-45 years who received the YFV17D yellow fever vaccine.

The V and J genes are TRBV10-3 and TRBJ2-3; possible D gene TRBD2, 6 bases. Germline-derived CDR1 and CDR2 are ENHRY and SYGVKD. The V end lost 4 bases, the J end lost 2 bases, and 10 bases lay between the germline ends. The CDR3 totals 14 residues. CDR3 protein: CAISVAGTTDTQYF. CDR3 bases: TGTGCCATCAGTGTGGCGGGGACCACAGATACGCAGTATTTT.

This clonotype was counted ten times or more. The chain combines TRBV20-1 with TRBJ2-3; no definite D call. Deletions cut 0 bases from V and 8 bases from J, with 18 bases between. The CDR3 is made up of 15 amino acids. Germline V CDR1 and CDR2: DFQATT, SNEGSKA (reference sequence). CDR3 amino acids: CSARDLDRSGGTQYF. The CDR3, as DNA: TGCAGTGCTAGAGATCTGGATAGGTCGGGCGGTACGCAGTATTTT.